The 5 T cell receptor beta chains below all came from one sample that was sequenced in a study of a mutant IDH1 vaccine in newly diagnosed glioma. The antigens for these receptors are not known. Measured with immunoSEQ multiplex PCR; TCRdb has only the in-frame clones, and not every one. The sample consists of some 71,000 clones, about 87% of them appearing once. Regarding time point: week 35, safety follow-up. Doses of 300 ug of mutant IDH1 20-mer peptide were given with topical imiquimod. The sample in question was PBMCs, obtained from a glioma patient whose treatment included an IDH1 peptide vaccine. These receptors all stem from a man aged 25 to 45 with glioma.

The CDR3 spells CASSGYGGITDTQYF. Written as DNA, the CDR3 is TGCGCCAGCAGCGGCTACGGGGGGATAACAGATACGCAGTATTTT. J is TRBJ2-3 and V is TRBV5-1; 7 bases align to TRBD2. Germline CDR1 reads SGHRS; CDR2 reads YFSETQ. V trimming: 4 bases; J trimming: 3 bases; junction bases outside the gene matches: 8. This CDR3 region has 15 residues.

The V and J genes are TRBV7-9 and TRBJ2-5; 10 nucleotides match TRBD1. This CDR3 is built from 16 residues. CDR1 and CDR2 (germline): SEHNR, FQNEAQ (reference sequence). Trimming removed 5 bases from V and 1 base from J; junction bases left unmatched: 7. The CDR3 coding sequence is TGTGCCAGCAGCCTACGGACAGGGGGAGCCCAAGAGACCCAGTACTTC. This gives the protein CASSLRTGGAQETQYF.

This clone occurred once. The chain recombines TRBV7-9 with TRBJ2-1, with 9 bases that match TRBD1. V shed 11 bases and J 8 bases; nucleotides not matched to a gene: 16. This CDR3 has 15 residues. Germline assignment: CDR1 SEHNR and CDR2 FQNEAQ (reference sequence). Here the CDR3 reads CAGARTGGARYEQFF. CDR3 DNA sequence: TGTGCCGGGGCCAGAACAGGGGGCGCCCGGTATGAGCAGTTCTTC.

This clone was seen more than once but under ten times. This chain joins TRBV14 and TRBJ1-1; no clear D. CDR3 length equals 15 residues. The V end was cut by 4 bases, the J end by 0 bases, with 12 bases between. Germline values: CDR1 SGHDN, CDR2 FVKESK. The CDR3, as DNA: TGTGCCAGCAGCCCTGGACCTGGAATGAACACTGAAGCTTTCTTT. Its translation: CASSPGPGMNTEAFF.

The chain carries TRBV6-6 and TRBJ1-1; 7 bases are shared with TRBD1. Germline CDR1 and CDR2: MNHNY and SVGAGI (reference sequence). V lost 6 bases to trimming and J lost 11 bases; unmatched junction nucleotides: 9. This CDR3 is 12 amino acids long. The CDR3 DNA reads as TGTGCCAGCAGCACACAGGGGCGGGGGGCTTTCTTT. Translated: CASSTQGRGAFF.